Presented here are 17 T cell receptor beta chains from one specimen sequenced in a study of OX40 agonist ivuxolimab in advanced cancers. TCRdb's copy holds only in-frame clones and misses some; the assay was immunoSEQ multiplex PCR. The table lists about 53,000 clones, roughly 84% of them singletons. Sequenced here: CD4+ or CD8+ T cells sorted from blood, sampled in a trial of the OX40 agonist ivuxolimab. The receptors were gathered from an adult with an advanced solid tumor such as melanoma, head and neck, liver or kidney cancer.

This clone was counted once. The chain uses TRBV6-1 and TRBJ1-2; D might be TRBD1 (5 bases). V lost 2 bases and J lost 5, with 12 bases in between. The germline CDR1 and CDR2 sequences are MNHNS and SASEGT. The length of the CDR3 is 14 residues. The CDR3 here is CASSEREGTYGYTF. CDR3 sequence (DNA): TGTGCCAGCAGTGAAAGGGAAGGGACTTATGGCTACACCTTC.

The rearrangement links TRBV10-1 to TRBJ2-1; 9 bases fit TRBD2. The CDR3 consists of 16 residues. The J segment lost 8 bases and the V segment lost 2 bases, leaving 10 bases of the junction unmatched. Germline CDR1 WNHNN, CDR2 SYGVQD (reference sequence). CDR3 loop: CASSEIRAGGPDEQFF. Here the CDR3 DNA reads TGCGCCAGCAGTGAGATCCGAGCGGGAGGACCCGATGAGCAGTTCTTC.

The gene calls are TRBV19 and TRBJ2-6, with a tentative D call TRBD1 (6 bases). V lost 6 bases and J lost 0, with 15 bases in between. The CDR3 spans 17 residues. Germline V gives CDR1 LNHDA, CDR2 SQIVND (reference sequence). The CDR3 protein is CASRLGQRNSGANVLTF. In DNA, the CDR3 is TGTGCCAGTAGGCTAGGACAGAGAAACTCTGGGGCCAACGTCCTGACTTTC.

The rearrangement joins TRBV5-4 to TRBJ2-7; 12 bases agree with TRBD1. Looked up from germline, CDR1 is SGHNT and CDR2 is YYREEE (reference sequence). The junction had 5 bases not matched to a gene; V was cut back by 3 bases and J by 7 bases. This CDR3 is built from 14 residues. The CDR3 DNA reads TGTGCCAGCAGCTCGGGACAGGGGGCGGGAGAGCAGTACTTC. Translation: CASSSGQGAGEQYF.

DNA of the CDR3: TGTGCCACCAGCAGAGCGGGGGCCGGAAACACCATATATTTT. It encodes CATSRAGAGNTIYF. This sequence joins TRBV15 and TRBJ1-3; possible D gene TRBD1, 6 bases. CDR3 size: 14 residues. V was pared by 1 base and J by 4 bases, with 8 bases between. Germline CDR1 and CDR2: LNHNV and YYDKDF (reference sequence).

The J gene is TRBJ2-7, the V gene TRBV5-1; 9 nucleotides agree with TRBD1. Trimming took 1 base from V and 7 from J; bases not matched to a gene: 6. In germline, CDR1 is SGHRS, CDR2 YFSETQ. This CDR3 is 14 amino acids long. The CDR3 DNA reads as TGCGCCAGCAGCTTGTCACAGGGGGCCCGGGAGCAGTACTTC. Amino acids: CASSLSQGAREQYF.

J is TRBJ2-5 and V is TRBV7-9; TRBD1 is a possible D gene (5 bases). The CDR3 has 11 amino acids. Germline assignment: CDR1 SEHNR and CDR2 FQNEAQ (reference sequence). Trimming shortened V by 5 bases and J by 5 bases, and 6 bases separated the two germline ends. CDR3 DNA: TGTGCCAGCAGCCCAGGGGAGACCCAGTACTTC. The encoded protein is CASSPGETQYF.

This clone was detected once. This chain uses TRBV11-2 with TRBJ2-1, with D perhaps TRBD1 (5 bases). Trimming stripped 5 bases from V and 0 bases from J, with 8 bases between. Germline values: CDR1 SGHAT, CDR2 FQNNGV. The CDR3 runs 14 residues. CDR3 sequence reads: CASSLDSSYNEQFF. Here the CDR3 DNA reads TGTGCCAGCAGCCTTGACAGCTCCTACAATGAGCAGTTCTTC.

The J gene is TRBJ2-6, the V gene TRBV6-5; D possibly corresponds to TRBD2 (6 bases). The germline V and J ends were trimmed by 4 bases and 2 bases, with 9 bases remaining between them. The CDR3 has 15 residues. Germline lookup yields CDR1 MNHEY and CDR2 SVGAGI. The CDR3, as DNA: TGTGCCAGCAGTTGGGGGGACGCTGGGGCCAACGTCCTGACTTTC. It specifies CASSWGDAGANVLTF.

The V and J genes are TRBV9 and TRBJ2-5; D unclear. The CDR3 consists of 15 residues. Germline loops: CDR1 SGDLS, CDR2 YYNGEE. V was clipped by 0 bases and J by 5 bases, with 14 bases between them. The CDR3 sequence is CASSVVPSSSETQYF. CDR3 nucleotides: TGTGCCAGCAGCGTAGTCCCTTCCTCCTCGGAGACCCAGTACTTC.

The rearrangement links TRBV12-5 to TRBJ1-1; D ambiguous. Germline V gene data show CDR1 as LGHNT and CDR2 as FRNRAP. The CDR3 runs to 12 residues. The V end was cut by 6 bases, the J end by 1 base, with 6 bases between. CDR3 residues: CASGGRNTEAFF. CDR3 bases: TGTGCTAGTGGGGGGAGGAACACTGAAGCTTTCTTT.

This sequence joins TRBV5-4 and TRBJ1-1; 12 bases map to TRBD1. With 0 bases clipped from V and 5 bases from J, the junction kept 8 bases outside the gene matches. The CDR3 loop spans 17 amino acids. CDR1 and CDR2 (germline): SGHNT, YYREEE (reference sequence). The DNA for the CDR3 is TGTGCCAGCAGCTTGGCGGGACAGGGGGCGCGGGGAACTGAAGCTTTCTTT. Residues: CASSLAGQGARGTEAFF.

This clone was observed a single time. The V gene is TRBV2, the J gene TRBJ1-3, with TRBD1 as a possible D gene (6 bases). The ends were cut back, 8 bases at V and 0 bases at J, with 11 bases in the middle. The CDR3 covers 14 residues. Per germline, CDR1 SNHLY and CDR2 FYNNEI. Here the CDR3 reads CASGSQGSGNTIYF. In DNA form, the CDR3 reads TGTGCCAGCGGCTCACAGGGCTCTGGAAACACCATATATTTT.

V gene TRBV28 combines with J gene TRBJ2-3, with 7 bases lining up with TRBD1. This CDR3 has 15 amino acids. In germline, CDR1 is MDHEN, CDR2 SYDVKM. Germline trimming cut 6 bases from V and 1 base from J; bases unmatched to any gene: 7. The CDR3 DNA is TGTGCCAGCAGCGTACCCGGACAGGGCACAGATACGCAGTATTTT. This encodes CASSVPGQGTDTQYF.

The chain carries TRBV29-1 and TRBJ2-1; 8 bases fit TRBD2. This CDR3 has 12 residues. V shed 3 bases and J 7 bases; nucleotides not matched to a gene: 2. CDR1 and CDR2 (germline): SQVTM, ANQGSEA. CDR3 coding DNA: TGCAGCGTTGACCCGGGAGGGAATGAGCAGTTCTTC. Residues: CSVDPGGNEQFF.

The chain joins TRBV6-1 to TRBJ2-1; a weak D match, TRBD1 (6 bases). CDR3 length equals 16 residues. CDR1 and CDR2 (germline): MNHNS, SASEGT. The V end was cut by 3 bases, the J end by 7 bases, with 19 bases between. CDR3 sequence reads: CASSERPRDQGNEQFF. CDR3 in DNA: TGTGCCAGCAGTGAGCGTCCACGGGATCAGGGGAATGAGCAGTTCTTC.

The CDR3: CASSQEARRGRGGSTDTQYF. The CDR3 bases are TGCGCCAGCAGCCAAGAGGCTCGGCGGGGCAGGGGGGGTAGCACAGATACGCAGTATTTT. The rearrangement joins TRBV4-1 to TRBJ2-3; D tentatively fits TRBD1 or TRBD2 (7 bases each). Deletions cut 0 bases from V and 0 bases from J, with 22 bases between. The CDR3 consists of 20 residues. Germline CDR1 and CDR2: MGHRA and YSYEKL.